The rows below give T cell receptor beta chains drawn from one sample of a study of human T cells and chemical hapten exposure. From the RACE reads, TCRdb called clonotypes with MiXCR, one entry per CDR3 protein. The sample carries 80,000 to 100,000 distinct CDR3 sequences, 9.5% to 14% recorded once. This material consisted of whole blood, taken in connection with sensitization to the hapten diphenylcyclopropenone (DPC). These receptors were taken from a woman aged 45 to 65 with alopecia areata. Some clones in this sample may be carry-over from other donors' samples. Each CDR3 is given with its conserved first and last residue. A D gene is named only where the DNA matches it firmly. The size field is filled for only some rows; it gives once, few, many or a size class.

length: 14
V: TRBV12-3/TRBV12-4
J: TRBJ2-7
size: many
D: TRBD1
DNA: TGTGCCAGCAGAGGGACAGCCTTAGGCTACGAGCAGTACTTC
CDR3: CASRGTALGYEQYF

length: 15
V: TRBV7-8
J: TRBJ1-2
size: NA
D: NA
DNA: TGTGCCAGCAGCTTAAGGGAGGGGAACCCCTATGGCTACACCTTC
CDR3: CASSLREGNPYGYTF

length: 16
V: TRBV6-2/TRBV6-3
J: TRBJ2-3
size: few
D: TRBD2
DNA: TGTGCCAGCAGTTCCGGACTAGCGGGGCCCTGGGATACGCAGTATTTT
CDR3: CASSSGLAGPWDTQYF

length: 17
V: TRBV5-4
J: TRBJ2-2
size: many
D: TRBD2
DNA: TGTGCCAGCAGTGCCGGACTAGCGGCCAGGAACACCGGGGAGCTGTTTTTT
CDR3: CASSAGLAARNTGELFF

length: 13
V: TRBV4-1
J: TRBJ1-3
size: NA
D: NA
DNA: TGCGCCAGCAGCCAAGACCGGGGAAACACCATATATTTT
CDR3: CASSQDRGNTIYF

length: 14
V: TRBV24-1
J: TRBJ1-1
size: few
D: NA
DNA: TGTGCCACCAGTGAGTCACAGCGGAACACTGAAGCTTTCTTT
CDR3: CATSESQRNTEAFF

length: 14
V: TRBV7-2
J: TRBJ1-2
size: many
D: NA
DNA: TGTGCCAGCAGCCCTGGCGGCAGCCTCTATGGCTACACCTTC
CDR3: CASSPGGSLYGYTF

length: 15
V: TRBV9
J: TRBJ2-6
size: NA
D: NA
DNA: TGTGCCAGCAGCGCCACGGGTCCTGGGGCCAACGTCCTGACTTTC
CDR3: CASSATGPGANVLTF

length: 11
V: TRBV20-1
J: TRBJ2-3
size: NA
D: NA
DNA: TGCAGTGCTATTGAGGTTGATACGCAGTATTTT
CDR3: CSAIEVDTQYF

length: 13
V: TRBV13
J: TRBJ2-1
size: NA
D: TRBD2
DNA: TGTGCCAGCAGCACGGGAGGAAACAATGAGCAGTTCTTC
CDR3: CASSTGGNNEQFF

length: 15
V: TRBV12-5
J: TRBJ2-1
size: NA
D: NA
DNA: TGTGCTAGTGGTACAGTCCAGGGCAGGGGCAATGAGCAGTTCTTC
CDR3: CASGTVQGRGNEQFF

length: 16
V: TRBV28
J: TRBJ2-1
size: few
D: TRBD2
DNA: TGTGCCAGCAGCTCACCCGGGACTAGCGGGAAAGATGAGCAGTTCTTC
CDR3: CASSSPGTSGKDEQFF

length: 15
V: TRBV28
J: TRBJ2-4
size: NA
D: NA
DNA: TGTGCCAGCAGCTATCCTACGGGGAGCAAAAACATTCAGTACTTC
CDR3: CASSYPTGSKNIQYF

length: 13
V: TRBV28
J: TRBJ1-4
size: many
D: NA
DNA: TGTGCCAGCAGTCCCGTTGTGCCTGAAAAACTGTTTTTT
CDR3: CASSPVVPEKLFF

length: 14
V: TRBV24-1
J: TRBJ2-3
size: few
D: TRBD1
DNA: TGTGCCAGACAGGGGTGGAATGGCACAGATACGCAGTATTTT
CDR3: CARQGWNGTDTQYF

length: 14
V: TRBV10-1
J: TRBJ2-3
size: many
D: NA
DNA: TGCGCCAGTCAGTCCCGACACCTGACAGATACGCAGTATTTT
CDR3: CASQSRHLTDTQYF

length: 16
V: TRBV12-5
J: TRBJ1-2
size: many
D: NA
DNA: TGTGCTAGTGGTTTGGCCACTGATGGTTTACCCTATGGCTACACCTTC
CDR3: CASGLATDGLPYGYTF

length: 15
V: TRBV11-2
J: TRBJ2-3
size: few
D: TRBD1
DNA: TGTGCCAGCAGCCCCGGACAGGGGCGTACAGATACGCAGTATTTT
CDR3: CASSPGQGRTDTQYF

length: 14
V: TRBV6-1
J: TRBJ1-6
size: many
D: TRBD1
DNA: TGTGCCAGCACCCCCCTGACAGGGGATTCACCCCTCCACTTT
CDR3: CASTPLTGDSPLHF

length: 15
V: TRBV7-9
J: TRBJ1-1
size: many
D: TRBD1
DNA: TGTGCCAGCAACCCCGACCTGACAGGGAGGACTGAAGCTTTCTTT
CDR3: CASNPDLTGRTEAFF

length: 15
V: TRBV4-2
J: TRBJ2-3
size: NA
D: TRBD2
DNA: TGTGCCAGCAGCTTACTAGCGGGAGAGGCAGATACGCAGTATTTT
CDR3: CASSLLAGEADTQYF

length: 14
V: TRBV6-4
J: TRBJ2-1
size: NA
D: NA
DNA: TGTGCCACTTCCCCGGAGGGCCCCTACAATGAGCAGTTCTTC
CDR3: CATSPEGPYNEQFF

length: 16
V: TRBV24-1
J: TRBJ2-6
size: many
D: TRBD1
DNA: TGTGCCATCTCCGGGACAGGAAGCTCTGGGGCCAACGTCCTGACTTTC
CDR3: CAISGTGSSGANVLTF

length: 15
V: TRBV28
J: TRBJ2-7
size: NA
D: NA
DNA: TGTGCCAGCAGTTTAAGCGGCGCCCTCTCCTACGAGCAGTACTTC
CDR3: CASSLSGALSYEQYF

length: 15
V: TRBV24-1
J: TRBJ1-2
size: few
D: TRBD1
DNA: TGTGCCACCAGTATTTCGGACAGGGATAAGAATGGCTACACCTTC
CDR3: CATSISDRDKNGYTF

length: 12
V: TRBV7-2
J: TRBJ2-5
size: many
D: TRBD1
DNA: TGTGCCAGCAGCCTCGGGACAGGTGACCAGTACTTC
CDR3: CASSLGTGDQYF

length: 14
V: TRBV6-1
J: TRBJ2-1
size: many
D: TRBD1
DNA: TGTGCCAGCAGTGTTGTGACAGGGGGGCAAGAGCAGTTCTTC
CDR3: CASSVVTGGQEQFF

length: 16
V: TRBV7-2
J: TRBJ2-1
size: once
D: TRBD2
DNA: TGTGCCAGCAGTCCCCGGACTAGACTCTCCTACAATGAGCAGTTCTTC
CDR3: CASSPRTRLSYNEQFF

length: 15
V: TRBV19
J: TRBJ2-3
size: many
D: NA
DNA: TGTGCCAGTAGGCGGACACCCACGTCCACAGATACGCAGTATTTT
CDR3: CASRRTPTSTDTQYF

length: 14
V: TRBV28
J: TRBJ2-3
size: many
D: NA
DNA: TGTGCCAGCAGAGGGAGGGGGCGGGCAGATACGCAGTATTTT
CDR3: CASRGRGRADTQYF

length: 14
V: TRBV18
J: TRBJ2-5
size: NA
D: NA
DNA: TGTGCCAGCTCACCACATGGAGGTAGTGAGACCCAGTACTTC
CDR3: CASSPHGGSETQYF

length: 14
V: TRBV20-1
J: TRBJ2-7
size: few
D: NA
DNA: TGCAGTGCTAGACCGGTACGGCGGCCCCTCGAGCAGTACTTC
CDR3: CSARPVRRPLEQYF

length: 13
V: TRBV29-1
J: TRBJ2-3
size: few
D: TRBD2
DNA: TGCAGCGTCCGGACTAGCGGCACAGATACGCAGTATTTT
CDR3: CSVRTSGTDTQYF

length: 15
V: TRBV20-1
J: TRBJ2-3
size: NA
D: TRBD2
DNA: TGCAGTGCTAGAGCTGGGACTAGCGGGAGAAATACGCAGTATTTT
CDR3: CSARAGTSGRNTQYF

length: 15
V: TRBV7-9
J: TRBJ2-2
size: many
D: TRBD1
DNA: TGTGCCAGCAGCTTCCGGGACAGGAACACCGGGGAGCTGTTTTTT
CDR3: CASSFRDRNTGELFF

length: 14
V: TRBV4-2
J: TRBJ2-3
size: NA
D: NA
DNA: TGTGCCAGCAGCCAAGGAGGACAGACAGATACGCAGTATTTT
CDR3: CASSQGGQTDTQYF

length: 14
V: TRBV27
J: TRBJ2-1
size: NA
D: TRBD1
DNA: TGTGCCAGCAGTTTCGGACAGGGGTACAATGAGCAGTTCTTC
CDR3: CASSFGQGYNEQFF

length: 16
V: TRBV27
J: TRBJ2-3
size: NA
D: NA
DNA: TGTGCCAGCAGTGGGGGGATGCGGGCTAGCACAGATACGCAGTATTTT
CDR3: CASSGGMRASTDTQYF

length: 15
V: TRBV11-2
J: TRBJ2-1
size: many
D: TRBD2
DNA: TGTGCCAGCAGCTCCCCAAGCGGGAGGGCCGCTGAGCAGTTCTTC
CDR3: CASSSPSGRAAEQFF

length: 14
V: TRBV10-3
J: TRBJ2-1
size: NA
D: TRBD2
DNA: TGTGCCATTGGACTAGCGGGCGGGTTGAATGAGCAGTTCTTC
CDR3: CAIGLAGGLNEQFF

length: 15
V: TRBV6-5
J: TRBJ1-1
size: many
D: NA
DNA: TGTGCCAGCAGTTACTCGAATGCGGAGAACACTGAAGCTTTCTTT
CDR3: CASSYSNAENTEAFF

length: 15
V: TRBV6-2/TRBV6-3
J: TRBJ2-5
size: many
D: NA
DNA: TGTGCCAGCAGTTACTCGATAGGGGGGCCGGAGACCCAGTACTTC
CDR3: CASSYSIGGPETQYF

length: 16
V: TRBV27
J: TRBJ2-7
size: few
D: NA
DNA: TGTGCCAGCAGTTCCATTCGACAGTCCGACTCCTACGAGCAGTACTTC
CDR3: CASSSIRQSDSYEQYF

length: 15
V: TRBV14
J: TRBJ2-3
size: NA
D: NA
DNA: TGTGCCAGCAGCCAAGTAGGGAGGAGCGCAGATACGCAGTATTTT
CDR3: CASSQVGRSADTQYF

length: 17
V: TRBV7-9
J: TRBJ2-7
size: NA
D: TRBD2
DNA: TGTGCCAGCAGCTTATTAGCGGGAGACGTCTTTGGGTACGAGCAGTACTTC
CDR3: CASSLLAGDVFGYEQYF

length: 13
V: TRBV9
J: TRBJ2-7
size: many
D: NA
DNA: TGTGCCAGCAGCGTAGCCCCTGGGGACGAGCAGTACTTC
CDR3: CASSVAPGDEQYF

length: 14
V: TRBV5-1
J: TRBJ2-7
size: many
D: TRBD1
DNA: TGCGCCAGCAGCTCCGGGACAGGGGACGGGGAGCAGTACTTC
CDR3: CASSSGTGDGEQYF

length: 14
V: TRBV20-1
J: TRBJ2-5
size: many
D: TRBD2
DNA: TGCAGTGCTAGAGATGGGACTAGCAGGGAGACCCAGTACTTC
CDR3: CSARDGTSRETQYF

length: 17
V: TRBV18
J: TRBJ1-2
size: many
D: NA
DNA: TGTGCCAGCTCACAACTACCGCAGACAGGACAGAACTATGGCTACACCTTC
CDR3: CASSQLPQTGQNYGYTF

length: 15
V: TRBV18
J: TRBJ2-1
size: NA
D: NA
DNA: TGTGCCAGCTCACCCGGGGTAGCGAAAGTCTATGAGCAGTTCTTC
CDR3: CASSPGVAKVYEQFF